This T cell receptor beta chain was captured by sequencing in a study of siplizumab effects on memory and regulatory T cells. Here immunoSEQ multiplex PCR was the method, and the copy in TCRdb shows in-frame clones only, minus some. This table has about 91,000 clones, under 95% appearing once. Germline V gene sequence: CDR1 LNHDA, CDR2 SQIVND (reference sequence). The CDR3 has 12 residues. V shed 2 bases and J shed 7 bases, with 8 bases lying between them. The clonotype was recovered from a human donor in good health. V usage is TRBV19 and J usage is TRBJ1-1; D is undetermined. Sequencing used CD8+ T cells sorted from blood. The CDR3 DNA reads TGTGCCAGTAGTATAATCTGGGGTGAAGCTTTCTTT. Translated, it gives CASSIIWGEAFF. The full variable domain, with the rest looked up from reference TRBV19 and TRBJ1-1, is DGGITQSPKYLFRKEGQNVTLSCEQNLNHDAMYWYRQDPGQGLRLIYYSQIVNDFQKGDIAEGYSVSREKKESFPLTVTSAQKNPTAFYLCASSIIWGEAFFGQGTRLTVV.